The TCR beta chain described here comes from a study of human T cells and chemical hapten exposure. Study-level points and caveats: TCRs at high frequency, those above 1 in 1000, did not change with DPC sensitization.

As regards this clonotype: Its specificity is not known.

CDR1 and CDR2 from the germline V gene are DFQATT and SNEGSKA (reference sequence). CDR3 length: 15 amino acids. Trimming took off 0 bases at V and 4 bases at J, with 10 bases between the two ends. The time point: healthy volunteer bleed at 6 weeks. Total RNA extraction was carried out from unfractionated whole blood. Unique molecular identifiers were affixed to discrete cDNA molecules within the library. In the original workflow: Samples ranged from roughly 20,000 to 700,000 TCRs, with a median of approximately 91,000. TCRdb re-called the RACE reads through MiXCR, storing one row per CDR3 protein. Here the V and J calls rest on TCRdb's processing, not on the authors' analysis. The repertoire includes more than 75,000 distinct CDR3 sequences, about 8.6% of them detected once, and 1.5% sits in the top ten.

The rearrangement links TRBV20-1 to TRBJ2-6, with unresolved D. This receptor was identified in a male donor in good health. Some clones in this sample may be carry-over from other donors' samples. Source material: whole blood. CDR3 protein: CSAREGSAGANVLTF. The CDR3, as DNA: TGCAGTGCTAGAGAAGGATCGGCGGGGGCCAACGTCCTGACTTTC.